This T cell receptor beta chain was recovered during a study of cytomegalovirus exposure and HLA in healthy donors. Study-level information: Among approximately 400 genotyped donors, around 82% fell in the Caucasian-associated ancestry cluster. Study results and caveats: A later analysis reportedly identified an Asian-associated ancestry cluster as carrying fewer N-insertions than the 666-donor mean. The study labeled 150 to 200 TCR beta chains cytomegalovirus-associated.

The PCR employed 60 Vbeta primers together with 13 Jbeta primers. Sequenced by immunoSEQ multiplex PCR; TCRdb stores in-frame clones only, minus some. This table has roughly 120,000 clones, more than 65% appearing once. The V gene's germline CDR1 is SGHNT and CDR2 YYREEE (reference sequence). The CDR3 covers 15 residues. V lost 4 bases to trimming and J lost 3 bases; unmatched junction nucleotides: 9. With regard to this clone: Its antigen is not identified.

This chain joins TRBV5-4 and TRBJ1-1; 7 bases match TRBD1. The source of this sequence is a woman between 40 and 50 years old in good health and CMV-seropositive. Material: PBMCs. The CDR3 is CASSKTQGIHTEAFF. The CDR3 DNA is TGTGCCAGCAGCAAAACACAGGGGATTCACACTGAAGCTTTCTTT.